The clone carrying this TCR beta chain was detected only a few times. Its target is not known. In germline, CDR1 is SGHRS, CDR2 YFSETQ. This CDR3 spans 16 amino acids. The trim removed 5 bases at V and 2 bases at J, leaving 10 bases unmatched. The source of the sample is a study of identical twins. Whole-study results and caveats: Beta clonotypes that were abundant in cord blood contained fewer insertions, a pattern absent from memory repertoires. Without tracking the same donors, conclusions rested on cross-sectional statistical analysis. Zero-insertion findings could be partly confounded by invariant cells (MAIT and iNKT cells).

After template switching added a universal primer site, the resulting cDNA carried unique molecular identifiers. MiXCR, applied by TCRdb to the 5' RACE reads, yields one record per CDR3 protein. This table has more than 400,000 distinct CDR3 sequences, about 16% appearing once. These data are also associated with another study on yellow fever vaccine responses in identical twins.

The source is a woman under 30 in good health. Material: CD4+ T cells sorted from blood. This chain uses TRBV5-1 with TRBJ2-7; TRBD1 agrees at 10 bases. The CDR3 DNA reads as TGCGCCAGCAGTCGTAGCACGGGACAGGGGACCTACGAGCAGTACTTC. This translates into CASSRSTGQGTYEQYF.